The 13 T cell receptor beta chains below come from one sample, sequenced in a study of response to subunit inactivated influenza vaccine. Via MiXCR, TCRdb re-called the RT-PCR reads, giving one row per CDR3 protein. The sample consists of 430,000 or so distinct CDR3 sequences, approximately 11% of them appearing once. The sequencing used PBMCs from blood, collected about 6 weeks after vaccination. The receptor set was obtained from a man aged 50 or older who received an inactivated influenza vaccine.

In its sample, this clonotype was seen many times. The chain is built from TRBV5-6 and TRBJ2-7; D is perhaps TRBD1 (5 bases). There are 14 residues in the CDR3. Germline CDR1 and CDR2: SGHDT and YYEEEE. The V gene lost 0 bases and the J gene lost 4 bases, with 11 bases spanning the gap. The CDR3, as DNA: TGTGCCAGCAGCTTGGATCAGGGTGGTTACGAGCAGTACTTC. Its translation is CASSLDQGGYEQYF.

This chain connects TRBV30 to TRBJ2-3; no definite D call. The CDR3 length is 16 residues. With 1 base removed from V and 4 bases from J, the gap between germline ends came to 18 bases. Per germline, CDR1 GTSNPN and CDR2 SVGIG (reference sequence). The CDR3 loop reads CAWSELEYREADTQYF. CDR3 coding DNA: TGTGCCTGGAGTGAGTTAGAGTATAGGGAAGCAGATACGCAGTATTTT.

The rearrangement uses TRBV6-1 and TRBJ1-4; D ambiguous. The CDR3 has 14 amino acids. Germline V gene lookup returns CDR1 MNHNS and CDR2 SASEGT. V lost 7 bases and J 0 bases, leaving 9 bases between the germline ends. Here the CDR3 DNA reads TGTGCCAGCAAAGCCGGGACAACTAATGAAAAACTGTTTTTT. Residues: CASKAGTTNEKLFF.

This chain joins TRBV4-2 and TRBJ2-3; TRBD2 agrees at 8 bases. The germline gives CDR1 LGHNA, CDR2 YNFKEQ. The CDR3 length is 14 residues. V trimming: 1 base; J trimming: 8 bases; junction bases outside the gene matches: 5. The CDR3 protein is CASSQAGGAGTQYF. The CDR3 DNA reads TGTGCCAGCAGCCAAGCCGGGGGGGCAGGTACGCAGTATTTT.

At least ten counts were recorded for this clonotype. This rearrangement joins TRBV29-1 to TRBJ2-1; D gene unclear. Trimming took 5 bases from V and 0 from J, leaving 8 bases between them. CDR3 length: 13 amino acids. CDR1 and CDR2 from the germline V gene are SQVTM and ANQGSEA. This chain's CDR3 is CSVLGSSYNEQFF. CDR3 nucleotide sequence: TGCAGCGTTCTAGGTTCCTCCTACAATGAGCAGTTCTTC.

In this sample, this clonotype turned up a few times. This sequence joins TRBV7-2 and TRBJ2-4; D is ambiguous. This CDR3 is 13 amino acids long. In germline, CDR1 is SGHTA, CDR2 FQGNSA. Trimming stripped 10 bases from V and 7 bases from J, with 17 bases between. The CDR3 nucleotides are TGTGCCACTATGATCCGGCCCGGGAACATTCAGTACTTC. It translates to CATMIRPGNIQYF.

This clonotype was seen a handful of times. The rearrangement links TRBV21-1 to TRBJ1-5. TRBV21-1 is annotated as a pseudogene. There are 18 residues in the CDR3. The CDR3 DNA reads as TGTGCCAGCAGCAAAGCATGGGGGAGATCGCTTAGCAATCAGCCCCAGCATTTT. Protein: CASSKAWGRSLSNQPQHF.

The chain has TRBV5-1 and TRBJ2-5; 9 bases are shared with TRBD2. With V trimmed by 1 base and J by 4 bases, 8 bases remained unmatched. This CDR3 region has 16 residues. Germline lookup yields CDR1 SGHRS and CDR2 YFSETQ. CDR3 sequence: CASSLNGGGAGETQYF. CDR3 in DNA: TGCGCCAGCAGCTTGAACGGCGGGGGGGCCGGAGAGACCCAGTACTTC.

This clonotype was seen only a few times. This chain joins TRBV2 and TRBJ1-1; no clear D. The germline V gene encodes CDR1 SNHLY and CDR2 FYNNEI. The CDR3 is 15 residues long. Trimming took off 3 bases at V and 2 bases at J, with 13 bases between the two ends. This chain's CDR3 is CASSDTGRKNTEAFF. CDR3 bases: TGTGCCAGCAGTGATACGGGGAGGAAAAACACTGAAGCTTTCTTT.

This clonotype came up many times. V gene TRBV20-1 combines with J gene TRBJ2-5; 8 bases are shared with TRBD2. The CDR3 is made up of 14 amino acids. The V segment lost 4 bases and the J segment 6 bases; nucleotides outside the gene matches: 10. Per germline, CDR1 DFQATT and CDR2 SNEGSKA (reference sequence). The CDR3 is CSANPGTSEQTQYF. CDR3 nucleotides: TGCAGTGCTAACCCCGGGACTAGTGAACAGACCCAGTACTTC.

This clonotype has more than one count but fewer than ten. The CDR3 nucleotides are TGTGCCAGCAGCCTAAAACAGGGGGCGTATGGCTACACCTTC. Residues: CASSLKQGAYGYTF. This chain links TRBV6-1 with TRBJ1-2, with 9 positions matching TRBD1. CDR3 size: 14 residues. Germline CDR1 MNHNS, CDR2 SASEGT. Trimming at V came to 6 bases and at J to 5 bases, leaving 7 bases not matched to a gene.

This clonotype was counted ten times or more. The V call is TRBV15, the J call TRBJ1-2, with 10 bases identical to TRBD1. The V gene end was trimmed by 1 base and the J gene end by 1 base; junction bases not matched to a gene: 3. This CDR3 region has 16 residues. CDR1 is LNHNV, CDR2 YYDKDF, per germline (reference sequence). In DNA, the CDR3 is TGTGCCACCAGCAGAGGACAGGGGGCCCTTAACTATGGCTACACCTTC. This sequence encodes CATSRGQGALNYGYTF. The full variable domain, in which reference TRBV15 and TRBJ1-2 provide the parts outside the CDR3, is DAMVIQNPRYQVTQFGKPVTLSCSQTLNHNVMYWYQQKSSQAPKLLFHYYDKDFNNEADTPDNFQSRRPNTSFCFLDIRSPGLGDTAMYLCATSRGQGALNYGYTFGSGTRLTVV.

This clonotype occurred a few times. The gene calls are TRBV11-2 and TRBJ1-1; D not certain. V lost 5 bases to trimming and J lost 4 bases, with 17 bases between them. Germline V CDR1 and CDR2: SGHAT, FQNNGV. CDR3 size: 15 residues. The CDR3 bases are TGTGCCAGCAGCCCCATTTTGGGCCCGAGCACTGAAGCTTTCTTT. This encodes CASSPILGPSTEAFF.